This is a list of T cell receptor beta chains from one sample in a study of CD8 T cells in ankylosing spondylitis. Each CDR3 protein is one row after TCRdb ran MiXCR on the 5' RACE reads. The repertoire consists of 150,000 to 200,000 distinct CDR3 sequences, with 10% to 15% occurring once and the leading ten covering approximately 10%. Sequenced: blood, either unsorted or a sorted T cell fraction (not recorded which). These receptor sequences come from a female donor with ankylosing spondylitis or in good health (not recorded which). CDR3s include the opening cysteine and the closing phenylalanine or tryptophan. The D gene is left open where the match is weak. Size tells how often a clone was seen (once, few, many) or the class of an expanded clone, and some rows leave it out.

d_call j_call clone_size cdr3_length v_call cdr3_nt cdr3_aa
- TRBJ2-1 - 18 TRBV11-2 TGTGCCAGCAGCTTTCCCCCCAAGCTAGCCGGGAGTCGGTATGAGCAGTTCTTC CASSFPPKLAGSRYEQFF
TRBD2 TRBJ2-5 many 16 TRBV10-3 TGTGCCATCAGTGAGTCGCCTAGCGGGAGGGCTGAGACCCAGTACTTC CAISESPSGRAETQYF
- TRBJ2-7 - 13 TRBV20-1 TGCAGTGCCCCGGACAGGAGGGGCAACGAGCAGTACTTC CSAPDRRGNEQYF
- TRBJ1-2 - 15 TRBV15 TGTGCCACCAGCAGAGACCTGGACAGTCCCTATGGCTACACCTTC CATSRDLDSPYGYTF
TRBD1 TRBJ1-2 many 14 TRBV7-9 TGTGCCAGCAGCGACGGGACAGGGAACTATGGCTACACCTTC CASSDGTGNYGYTF
TRBD2 TRBJ2-1 many 16 TRBV28 TGTGCCAGCAGTTTGGCTTTGAGCGGGAGAGCCAATGAGCAGTTCTTC CASSLALSGRANEQFF
- TRBJ1-1 many 13 TRBV20-1 TGCAGTGCCATAGTAAGCTCGGACACTGAAGCTTTCTTT CSAIVSSDTEAFF
TRBD2 TRBJ2-1 many 15 TRBV20-1 TGCAGTGCTAGGCCCCTAGCGGGAGGGTACAATGAGCAGTTCTTC CSARPLAGGYNEQFF
- TRBJ2-3 many 13 TRBV29-1 TGCAGCGTTGGACAAGGGGGCACAGATACGCAGTATTTT CSVGQGGTDTQYF
- TRBJ1-4 many 13 TRBV7-9 TGTGCCAGCAGTGACCCCGTCCGAGAAAAACTGTTTTTT CASSDPVREKLFF
- TRBJ2-1 medium-sized 15 TRBV15 TGTGCCACCAGTCCAGCGGCCAGCTCCTACAATGAGCAGTTCTTC CATSPAASSYNEQFF
- TRBJ2-1 - 13 TRBV7-2 TGTGCCAGCACCAACGGGCCTTACAATGAGCAGTTCTTC CASTNGPYNEQFF
TRBD1 TRBJ1-2 - 17 TRBV20-1 TGCAGTGCTAGACAGCGTATTCCGGGACAGGGGGTCTATGGCTACACCTTC CSARQRIPGQGVYGYTF
- TRBJ1-2 many 13 TRBV4-3 TGCGCCAGCAGCTCAGGACCGGGCCGGGGCTACACCTTC CASSSGPGRGYTF
TRBD1 TRBJ1-1 - 14 TRBV7-2 TGTGCCAGCAGCCCGACAACAGGGGTCACTGAAGCTTTCTTT CASSPTTGVTEAFF
- TRBJ2-1 - 18 TRBV4-1 TGCGCCAGCAGCCAAGATCCCCTTACTAGTGGCGCCTACAATGAGCAGTTCTTC CASSQDPLTSGAYNEQFF
- TRBJ1-1 few 13 TRBV19 TGTGCCAGTAGTATTTTGGTAGGAACTGAAGCTTTCTTT CASSILVGTEAFF